These 13 T cell receptor beta chains came from one sample sequenced in a study of PD-1 blockade in classical Hodgkin lymphoma. The assay was immunoSEQ multiplex PCR, and TCRdb's table has in-frame clones only and misses some. The profile shows about 20,000 clones, roughly 84% of them singletons. The sample's time point: cycle 4 day 1 (C4D1), after more than five weeks of nivolumab. No patient escaped relapse after autologous stem cell transplantation, and brentuximab vedotin exposure varied. Magnetic negative selection, applied to thawed PBMCs, was used to isolate the CD8+ T cells. The source was CD8+ T cells from blood, collected before the fourth cycle of nivolumab. All receptors derive from a human donor with classical Hodgkin lymphoma.

This chain joins TRBV30 and TRBJ2-3; D remains unclear. There are 14 residues in the CDR3. The V gene lost 5 bases and the J gene lost 2 bases, with 14 bases spanning the gap. Germline-derived CDR1 and CDR2 are GTSNPN and SVGIG (reference sequence). CDR3 sequence reads: CAWATTTSTDTQYF. In DNA form, the CDR3 reads TGTGCCTGGGCTACGACCACTTCCACAGATACGCAGTATTTT. Full variable domain (missing parts from reference TRBV30 and TRBJ2-3): SQTIHQWPATLVQPVGSPLSLECTVEGTSNPNLYWYRQAAGRGLQLLFYSVGIGQISSEVPQNLSASRPQDRQFILSSKKLLLSDSGFYLCAWATTTSTDTQYFGPGTRLTVL.

The chain recombines TRBV4-2 with TRBJ2-2; a weak D match, TRBD2 (7 bases). Germline CDR1 LGHNA, CDR2 YNFKEQ. CDR3 size: 15 residues. V was cut by 3 bases and J by 1 base, with 9 bases left in between. CDR3 protein: CASSQRGGNTGELFF. CDR3 nucleotides: TGTGCCAGCAGCCAGAGGGGGGGGAACACCGGGGAGCTGTTTTTT.

The chain joins TRBV5-4 to TRBJ2-7, with D perhaps matching TRBD1 (6 bases). This CDR3 is 14 amino acids long. From germline, CDR1 is SGHNT and CDR2 YYREEE (reference sequence). V was clipped by 3 bases and J by 2 bases, with 12 bases between them. The CDR3 region is CASSSPGVAYEQYF. The CDR3 nucleotides are TGTGCCAGCAGCTCACCAGGGGTTGCCTACGAGCAGTACTTC.

This chain joins TRBV29-1 and TRBJ2-7, with TRBD2 matching 7 bases. Germline assignment: CDR1 SQVTM and CDR2 ANQGSEA. The CDR3 is 13 amino acids. J gave up 3 bases and V 4 bases, and 6 bases lay outside the gene matches. The CDR3 reads CSVVGREGYEQYF. The CDR3, as DNA: TGCAGCGTTGTAGGCAGGGAGGGCTACGAGCAGTACTTC.

This chain links TRBV6-6 with TRBJ2-7; D not resolved. This CDR3 contains 14 residues. Germline V gene data show CDR1 as MNHNY and CDR2 as SVGAGI (reference sequence). Trimming removed 5 bases at V and 1 base at J, with 12 bases between. CDR3 residues: CASSRQDGSYEQYF. The CDR3 nucleotides are TGTGCCAGCAGTAGGCAGGACGGATCCTACGAGCAGTACTTC.

The chain uses TRBV30 and TRBJ1-1; D is unresolved. Between the trimmed V and J ends, which lost 3 bases and 0 bases, there was a span of 2 bases. The germline V gene encodes CDR1 GTSNPN and CDR2 SVGIG (reference sequence). CDR3 length equals 11 residues. The CDR3 coding sequence is TGTGCCTGGAGGCTGAACACTGAAGCTTTCTTT. Translating it yields CAWRLNTEAFF.

The genes are TRBV5-1 and TRBJ1-3, with D uncertain. V shed 1 base and J shed 8 bases, with 13 bases lying between them. The CDR3 spans 14 residues. Germline V gives CDR1 SGHRS, CDR2 YFSETQ. As DNA, the CDR3 is TGCGCCAGCAGCTTGTTGCGGGGATCTGACACCATATATTTT. Translation gives CASSLLRGSDTIYF.

This rearrangement joins TRBV29-1 to TRBJ2-7; D is uncertain. The CDR3 sequence is 14 residues long. Germline CDR1 reads SQVTM; CDR2 reads ANQGSEA. Trimming left V 6 bases short and J 0 bases short, with 15 bases between. CDR3 sequence (DNA): TGCAGCGTCGCCGGCGCAGAGGACTCCTACGAGCAGTACTTC. Encoded protein: CSVAGAEDSYEQYF.

The genes are TRBV30 and TRBJ2-7; no clear D. V dropped 4 bases and J dropped 3 bases, with 13 bases sitting between them. CDR1 and CDR2 (germline): GTSNPN, SVGIG (reference sequence). This CDR3 has 13 residues. The CDR3 protein is CAWTVPLLYEQYF. The CDR3 nucleotides read TGTGCCTGGACTGTCCCACTGCTCTACGAGCAGTACTTC.

The chain combines TRBV25-1 with TRBJ2-5, with 7 bases lining up with TRBD1. The tail of the sequence fits TRBJ2-7 better, so the J call may be wrong. Germline values: CDR1 MGHDK, CDR2 SYGVNS. The CDR3 sequence is 14 residues long. The CDR3 loop reads CASSERGTVYEQYF. CDR3 nucleotides: TGTGCCAGCAGTGAAAGGGGGACAGTCTACGAGCAGTACTTC.

The chain recombines TRBV5-6 with TRBJ2-7; D not certain. CDR3 length: 14 amino acids. V gave up 2 bases and J gave up 0 bases, with 9 bases separating them. The germline V gene has CDR1 SGHDT and CDR2 YYEEEE. The CDR3 region has the DNA TGTGCCAGCAGCTTTAGGGCTAACTCCTACGAGCAGTACTTC. Translated, it gives CASSFRANSYEQYF. Combining the CDR3 with reference TRBV5-6 and TRBJ2-7 gives the whole variable domain DAGVTQSPTHLIKTRGQQVTLRCSPKSGHDTVSWYQQALGQGPQFIFQYYEEEERQRGNFPDRFSGHQFPNYSSELNVNALLLGDSALYLCASSFRANSYEQYFGPGTRLTVT.

The genes are TRBV28 and TRBJ2-7, with D unclear. From germline, CDR1 is MDHEN and CDR2 SYDVKM. Trimming took off 3 bases at V and 3 bases at J, with 6 bases between the two ends. This CDR3 has 12 amino acids. The CDR3: CASSFGSYEQYF. For the CDR3, the DNA is TGTGCCAGCAGTTTTGGAAGCTACGAGCAGTACTTC.

A single count supports this clone. The CDR3 nucleotides read TGTGCCAGCAGCCTTGGGCAGGGGATTGGAAAACTGTTTTTT. Its translation: CASSLGQGIGKLFF. This chain joins TRBV9 and TRBJ1-4; a weak D match, TRBD1 (6 bases). This CDR3 has 14 amino acids. The V end was cut by 4 bases, the J end by 10 bases, with 17 bases between. The germline gives CDR1 SGDLS, CDR2 YYNGEE.